This record looks at one T cell receptor (beta chain) sequence and its context. Its specificity is not known. The entry originates in a study of T cells after yellow fever vaccination. General study points: Secondary responses were weaker yet peaked faster, day 5 versus 15.

Production of TCR cDNA was by 5'RACE template switching, which also added a universal primer site and UMIs. TCRdb re-called the 5' RACE reads through MiXCR, storing one row per CDR3 protein. Altogether 280,000 or so distinct CDR3 sequences are present, approximately 8% being singletons, with the ten largest covering around 3.5%. Germline V lookup: CDR1 MNHEY, CDR2 SVGAGI. The CDR3 has 14 residues. V gave up 2 bases and J gave up 10 bases; unmatched junction bases: 4. The sequencing here drew on CD4+ T cells sorted from PBMCs, taken 5 days after the yellow fever booster vaccination. This clonotype was obtained from a man younger than 35 who received the YFV17D yellow fever vaccine. J is TRBJ1-6 and V is TRBV6-5; the match to TRBD1 covers 8 bases. The CDR3 sequence is CASSYRQGASPLHF. CDR3 coding DNA: TGTGCCAGCAGTTACAGGCAGGGGGCCTCACCCCTCCACTTT.